The source of this T cell receptor (beta chain) is a study of regulatory T cells in long-lasting Graves disease. iRepertoire HTBI primers and Arm-PCR of CDR3 regions built TCR beta libraries. TCRdb reprocessed the multiplex PCR reads with MiXCR, giving one entry per CDR3 protein. The sample holds a few hundred thousand distinct CDR3 sequences, around a fifth seen once. Time point reported: persistent/refractory GD, antithyroid drugs over 5 years with positive TRAb. PBMC-extracted RNA yielded the TCR library. Here the sequenced sample was peripheral blood mononuclear cells (PBMCs), taken when the disease was refractory, from a patient treated with antithyroid drugs. The sequence came from a female donor with Graves disease.

CDR3 region: CSAAGTGLIGDTEAFF. CDR3 nucleotides: TGCAGTGCTGCTGGGACCGGTCTTATCGGGGACACTGAAGCTTTCTTT. The genes are TRBV20-1 and TRBJ1-1; D is perhaps TRBD1 (5 bases). V was pared by 5 bases and J by 3 bases, with 22 bases between. The CDR3 is 16 amino acids. CDR1 and CDR2 (germline): DFQATT, SNEGSKA (reference sequence).